This note documents a single TCR beta chain sequence. The entry originates in a study of blood T cell repertoires in COVID-19. Using immunoSEQ multiplex PCR, the repertoire was profiled, and TCRdb retains in-frame clones only, with some absent. The sample lists hundreds of thousands of clones, approximately 87% occurring once. Sample: peripheral blood. The receptor's source is a woman between 40 and 55 years old who had recovered from COVID-19.

The CDR3 here is CASSQDEGAWGTEAFF. DNA of the CDR3: TGTGCCAGCAGCCAAGATGAGGGGGCGTGGGGCACTGAAGCTTTCTTT. The gene calls are TRBV3-1 (or the pseudogene TRBV3-2) and TRBJ1-1; 7 bases map to TRBD1. The CDR3 has 16 residues. Trimming cost V 0 bases and J 4 bases; bases outside gene matches: 8. CDR1 LGHDT and CDR2 YNNKEL come from the germline V gene (reference sequence).